These T cell receptor beta chains were read from a single sample in a study of blood T cell repertoires in COVID-19. The protocol was immunoSEQ multiplex PCR, while the TCRdb copy is restricted to in-frame clones and leaves out a portion. The table shows 260,000 or so clones, with roughly 90% occurring only once. Sequencing input: peripheral blood. The receptors here all came from a man between 18 and 29 years old with active or convalescent COVID-19. CDR3s include the opening cysteine and the closing phenylalanine or tryptophan. Each record gives: J gene, CDR3 length, V gene, clone size, D gene, CDR3 DNA, CDR3 protein. The D gene is left open where the match is weak. Clone size is not always given. Where it is, it says once, few, many or a class for expanded clones.

TRBJ1-6 18 TRBV7-8 . . TGTGCCAGCAGCTTAGGGAGGTTGGTGGGCGCTCGGAATTCACCCCTCCACTTT CASSLGRLVGARNSPLHF
TRBJ2-1 15 TRBV9 . TRBD2 TGTGCCAGCAGCCCCACTAGCGGGGGGGTCGGTGAGCAGTTCTTC CASSPTSGGVGEQFF
TRBJ1-2 15 TRBV5-1 . TRBD1 TGCGCCAGCAGCGTAGGGACAGGGAGCGAAGGAGGCTACACCTTC CASSVGTGSEGGYTF
TRBJ2-2 16 TRBV3-1/TRBV3-2 . TRBD2 TGTGCCAGCAGCCAAGGTACCGGGACTAGCGGCGGGGAGCTGTTTTTT CASSQGTGTSGGELFF
TRBJ1-6 15 TRBV19 once TRBD1 TGTGCCACCCAGGACAGGGCCTCCTATAATTCACCCCTCCACTTT CATQDRASYNSPLHF
TRBJ2-3 12 TRBV6-5 once . TGTGCCAGCAGTTCACGGGCAGATACGCAGTATTTT CASSSRADTQYF
TRBJ1-5 17 TRBV10-3 . TRBD1 TGTGCCATCAGTGAGTATGGGACAGGCACCAGCAATCAGCCCCAGCATTTT CAISEYGTGTSNQPQHF
TRBJ2-7 15 TRBV9 . TRBD1 TGTGCCAGCAGCTATGGGACAGGTACGAAATACGAGCAGTACTTC CASSYGTGTKYEQYF
TRBJ2-2 18 TRBV11-2 . . TGTGCCAGCAGCTTATATTTTGCGGGATCGGGGGAGACCGGGGAGCTGTTTTTT CASSLYFAGSGETGELFF
TRBJ2-3 16 TRBV21-1 . . TGTGCCAGCAGCGGGGGACAGGGGGCTCGCACAGATACGCAGTATTTT CASSGGQGARTDTQYF
TRBJ2-1 15 TRBV2 . TRBD2 TGTGCCAGCAGGTGGCAACCGACTAGCCAAAATGAGCAGTTCTTC CASRWQPTSQNEQFF
TRBJ1-5 15 TRBV3-1/TRBV3-2 . TRBD1 TGTGCCAGCAGCAAAGGGGGACAGTCCAATCAGCCCCAGCATTTT CASSKGGQSNQPQHF
TRBJ1-4 15 TRBV9 . TRBD1 TGTGCCAGCAGCGTAGAGAAGGGGGCTTATGAAAAACTGTTTTTT CASSVEKGAYEKLFF
TRBJ2-7 13 TRBV13 . TRBD2 TGTGCCAGCAGCTTACCCGGGGGGGCCGAGCAGTACTTC CASSLPGGAEQYF
TRBJ2-1 16 TRBV10-2 once TRBD2 TGCGCCAGCAGCCATTCTAGCGGGGGGGATATCAATGAGCAGTTCTTC CASSHSSGGDINEQFF
TRBJ1-6 15 TRBV6-1 medium-sized TRBD1 TGTGCCAGCAGTGAAGACGGGACAGGCTACTCACCCCTCCACTTT CASSEDGTGYSPLHF
TRBJ1-2 15 TRBV18 . . TGTGCCAGCTCACCCGGAACAGGGAGTCACTATGGCTACACCTTC CASSPGTGSHYGYTF
TRBJ1-1 14 TRBV5-4 . . TGTGCCAGCAGCTTGGTAGCAGCGAACACTGAAGCTTTCTTT CASSLVAANTEAFF
TRBJ2-2 20 TRBV4-1 . TRBD1 TGCGCCAGCAGCCAAGAAAATCACCTGGGACAGGGGGTTAATAACGGGGAGCTGTTTTTT CASSQENHLGQGVNNGELFF
TRBJ1-2 12 TRBV7-2 . . TGTGCCAGCAGCTTAGCAGGGAGAGCCTACACCTTC CASSLAGRAYTF
TRBJ2-3 17 TRBV10-3 . TRBD2 TGTGCCATCAAGGGGTTGGAAGCGGGGGGGAACACAGATACGCAGTATTTT CAIKGLEAGGNTDTQYF
TRBJ1-6 15 TRBV3-1/TRBV3-2 . TRBD1 TGTGCCAGCAGCACCTACACAGGGGGCAATTCACCCCTCCACTTT CASSTYTGGNSPLHF
TRBJ1-4 13 TRBV12-3/TRBV12-4 . TRBD1 TGTGCCAGCAAGCGGCAGGGGGATGAAAAACTGTTTTTT CASKRQGDEKLFF
TRBJ2-1 16 TRBV19 . . TGTGCCAGTAGCGTACGGACACGAGGCTCCTACAATGAGCAGTTCTTC CASSVRTRGSYNEQFF
TRBJ2-7 12 TRBV19 . TRBD2 TGTGCCAGTACTAGCGGGGCCTACGAGCAGTACTTC CASTSGAYEQYF
TRBJ2-7 16 TRBV6-5 . . TGTGCCAGCAGTTTCCGGTGGGTAGCGAAATCCTACGAGCAGTACTTC CASSFRWVAKSYEQYF
TRBJ2-3 19 TRBV9 . TRBD2 TGTGCCAATCACTGGGGGACTAGCGGTATCCCAACGGCAACAGATACGCAGTATTTT CANHWGTSGIPTATDTQYF
TRBJ2-3 14 TRBV11-2 . . TGTGCCAGCAGCTCACCCTCCGCGGGTTATACGCAGTATTTT CASSSPSAGYTQYF
TRBJ2-2 20 TRBV15 once TRBD2 TGTGCCACCAGCAGTATCTTTCCGGGACTATCCCTCTCGAACACCGGGGAGCTGTTTTTT CATSSIFPGLSLSNTGELFF
TRBJ2-1 15 TRBV6-4 . TRBD1 TGTGCCAGCAGACTAAACAGGGGGCCCTACAATGAGCAGTTCTTC CASRLNRGPYNEQFF
TRBJ1-2 12 TRBV2 . . TGTGCCACTCTCGGGAGTAACCGTGGCTACACCTTC CATLGSNRGYTF
TRBJ1-2 21 TRBV29-1 . TRBD1 TGCAGCGTAGCTTTAAACGAGGGACAGGGGACTATACCCCCATCTAACTATGGCTACACCTTC CSVALNEGQGTIPPSNYGYTF
TRBJ2-1 17 TRBV7-9 once TRBD2 TGTGCCAGCAGCGTTCCGGGACTAGTTACTTTCCCGAATGAGCAGTTCTTC CASSVPGLVTFPNEQFF
TRBJ2-5 15 TRBV15 once TRBD1 TGTGCCACCAGCAGGGACAGGGGGCGGGAAGAGACCCAGTACTTC CATSRDRGREETQYF
TRBJ2-7 17 TRBV10-1 . TRBD1 TGCGCCAGCAGAACGGACAGGGGGCCCCGAAACGCCTACGAGCAGTACTTC CASRTDRGPRNAYEQYF
TRBJ2-1 15 TRBV7-2 . TRBD1 TGTGCCAGCAGCTTAACAGGGGTCCGGATGGATGAGCAGTTCTTC CASSLTGVRMDEQFF
TRBJ1-4 14 TRBV9 . TRBD1 TGTGCCAGCAGCCTCGGACAGGGCGGTGAAAAACTGTTTTTT CASSLGQGGEKLFF
TRBJ1-6 15 TRBV19 . . TGTGCCAGTAGTATAGGGACATCTTCCAATTCACCCCTCCACTTT CASSIGTSSNSPLHF
TRBJ2-7 16 TRBV9 . TRBD2 TGTGCCAGCAGCCCCACCGCTAGCGGGGGGGCCTACGAGCAGTACTTC CASSPTASGGAYEQYF
TRBJ2-1 14 TRBV5-4 . . TGTGCCAGCAGCACCCGGGACATAATCCATGAGCAGTTCTTC CASSTRDIIHEQFF
TRBJ1-1 14 TRBV12-2 . . TGTGCAAGTCGCGCGGGACAGGAAAAAACTGAAGCTTTCTTT CASRAGQEKTEAFF
TRBJ1-1 13 TRBV3-1/TRBV3-2 . . TGTGCCAGCAGCCGACGGGGGAACACTGAAGCTTTCTTT CASSRRGNTEAFF
TRBJ2-2 19 TRBV11-2 . TRBD2 TGTGCCAGCAGCTCCCGAGGGCTAGCGGCCTCTGCGAGGGTCGGGGAGCTGTTTTTT CASSSRGLAASARVGELFF
TRBJ2-1 15 TRBV27 . TRBD2 TGTGCCAGCAGTTTGGGCGGGGGGGGGCACAATGAGCAGTTCTTC CASSLGGGGHNEQFF
TRBJ1-3 15 TRBV12-5 . TRBD1 TGTGCTAGTGGTTTATACAGGGGGGAGGGAAACACCATATATTTT CASGLYRGEGNTIYF
TRBJ1-5 16 TRBV6-1 . TRBD1 TGTGCCAGCAGTGAATTCTCCGGGACAGGATATCAGCCCCAGCATTTT CASSEFSGTGYQPQHF
TRBJ2-2 17 TRBV19 . . TGTGCCAGTAGTATCTTCTTCTTCAAGGGGGACACCGGGGAGCTGTTTTTT CASSIFFFKGDTGELFF
TRBJ2-1 16 TRBV9 . TRBD2 TGTGCCAGCAGCGTAACTCCTAGCGGGGGGTGGAATGAGCAGTTCTTC CASSVTPSGGWNEQFF
TRBJ2-3 15 TRBV18 . TRBD2 TGTGCCAGCTCACCACGGGCGACCGGGGGGGAGGCGCAGTATTTT CASSPRATGGEAQYF
TRBJ2-1 14 TRBV4-3 once TRBD2 TGCGCCAGCAGCCAAGAACTAGCGTCCGATGAGCAGTTCTTC CASSQELASDEQFF
TRBJ2-7 15 TRBV3-1/TRBV3-2 . TRBD2 TGTGCCAGCAGCCAAGAGGCTAGCGGGGGGGCCGAGCAGTACTTC CASSQEASGGAEQYF
TRBJ2-1 12 TRBV12-5 . . TGTGCTAGTGGGTCCACCAAGAGGCCACAGTTCTTC CASGSTKRPQFF